A selection of T cell receptor beta chains follows, all from one sample in a study of T cells after yellow fever vaccination. A single record per CDR3 protein comes from TCRdb applying MiXCR to the 5' RACE reads. Of roughly 32,000 distinct CDR3 sequences listed, approximately 4.7% are singletons. Specimen: CD8+ T cells sorted from PBMCs, collected 5 days after the yellow fever booster vaccination. The receptors come from a man aged 25-45 years who received the YFV17D yellow fever vaccine. Each CDR3 is given with its conserved first and last residue. D genes are given only for firm matches. The size entry is marked missing in some rows and otherwise reads once, few, many or a size class.

j_gene: TRBJ2-7; d_gene: TRBD2; abundance: many; v_gene: TRBV19; len: 14; CDR3aa: CASSINPSGYEQYF; CDR3nt: TGTGCCAGTAGTATAAATCCTAGCGGTTACGAGCAGTACTTC
j_gene: TRBJ2-3; d_gene: -; abundance: many; v_gene: TRBV10-2; len: 12; CDR3aa: CASLGTADTQYF; CDR3nt: TGCGCCAGCTTAGGAACCGCAGATACGCAGTATTTT
j_gene: TRBJ2-7; d_gene: TRBD2; abundance: many; v_gene: TRBV27; len: 16; CDR3aa: CASSLSGGTSPYEQYF; CDR3nt: TGTGCCAGCAGTTTATCGGGAGGGACGTCCCCGTACGAGCAGTACTTC
j_gene: TRBJ2-5; d_gene: -; abundance: many; v_gene: TRBV7-9; len: 12; CDR3aa: CASSQGGETQYF; CDR3nt: TGTGCCAGCAGCCAAGGGGGGGAGACCCAGTACTTC
j_gene: TRBJ1-1; d_gene: -; abundance: many; v_gene: TRBV10-2; len: 12; CDR3aa: CASSRVNTEAFF; CDR3nt: TGCGCCAGCTCCAGAGTGAACACTGAAGCTTTCTTT
j_gene: TRBJ2-6; d_gene: -; abundance: many; v_gene: TRBV20-1; len: 16; CDR3aa: CSASSNTYSGANVLTF; CDR3nt: TGCAGTGCTTCCAGCAACACCTACTCTGGGGCCAACGTCCTGACTTTC
j_gene: TRBJ2-7; d_gene: TRBD2; abundance: many; v_gene: TRBV28; len: 17; CDR3aa: CASSFNPGTSEYYEQYF; CDR3nt: TGTGCCAGCAGTTTCAATCCCGGGACTAGCGAGTACTACGAGCAGTACTTC
j_gene: TRBJ2-2; d_gene: -; abundance: -; v_gene: TRBV4-3; len: 14; CDR3aa: CASRAGIVTGELFF; CDR3nt: TGCGCCAGCAGAGCAGGGATTGTAACCGGGGAGCTGTTTTTT
j_gene: TRBJ2-5; d_gene: TRBD1; abundance: many; v_gene: TRBV20-1; len: 13; CDR3aa: CSAHRGLEETQYF; CDR3nt: TGCAGTGCTCACAGGGGGCTAGAAGAGACCCAGTACTTC
j_gene: TRBJ2-7; d_gene: -; abundance: many; v_gene: TRBV5-5; len: 13; CDR3aa: CASPGHSGGEQYF; CDR3nt: TGTGCCAGCCCGGGGCACTCCGGCGGCGAGCAGTACTTC
j_gene: TRBJ1-2; d_gene: -; abundance: many; v_gene: TRBV7-9; len: 13; CDR3aa: CASSLETGYGYTF; CDR3nt: TGTGCCAGCAGCCTGGAGACCGGCTATGGCTACACCTTC
j_gene: TRBJ2-1; d_gene: TRBD2; abundance: many; v_gene: TRBV5-1; len: 15; CDR3aa: CASYPSGKGLSEQFF; CDR3nt: TGCGCCAGCTATCCTAGCGGGAAAGGCCTTAGTGAGCAGTTCTTC
j_gene: TRBJ2-5; d_gene: -; abundance: many; v_gene: TRBV15; len: 15; CDR3aa: CATSRDQGSRETQYF; CDR3nt: TGTGCCACCAGCAGAGATCAGGGCAGCAGAGAGACCCAGTACTTC
j_gene: TRBJ2-7; d_gene: TRBD1; abundance: many; v_gene: TRBV12-3/TRBV12-4; len: 16; CDR3aa: CASSSTGTGKPYEQYF; CDR3nt: TGTGCCAGCAGTTCGACCGGGACAGGCAAACCCTACGAGCAGTACTTC
j_gene: TRBJ2-3; d_gene: TRBD2; abundance: medium-sized; v_gene: TRBV10-3; len: 13; CDR3aa: CAIQREDLDTQYF; CDR3nt: TGTGCTATTCAGCGGGAGGATCTAGATACGCAGTATTTT
j_gene: TRBJ2-4; d_gene: -; abundance: many; v_gene: TRBV10-3; len: 18; CDR3aa: CAISDGGPTTGAKNIQYF; CDR3nt: TGTGCCATCAGTGATGGCGGTCCCACAACTGGGGCCAAAAACATTCAGTACTTC
j_gene: TRBJ2-2; d_gene: TRBD1; abundance: few; v_gene: TRBV20-1; len: 13; CDR3aa: CSATGQGAGELFF; CDR3nt: TGCAGTGCTACGGGACAGGGGGCCGGGGAGCTGTTTTTT
j_gene: TRBJ2-7; d_gene: -; abundance: medium-sized; v_gene: TRBV2; len: 13; CDR3aa: CASSGQGWYEQYF; CDR3nt: TGTGCCAGCAGTGGGCAGGGATGGTACGAGCAGTACTTC
j_gene: TRBJ2-7; d_gene: -; abundance: many; v_gene: TRBV5-1; len: 15; CDR3aa: CASSGQGSSSYEQYF; CDR3nt: TGCGCCAGCAGCGGGCAGGGTTCTAGCTCCTACGAGCAGTACTTC
j_gene: TRBJ1-2; d_gene: -; abundance: many; v_gene: TRBV9; len: 15; CDR3aa: CASSGGGRGDYGYTF; CDR3nt: TGTGCCAGCAGCGGCGGAGGTAGGGGAGACTATGGCTACACCTTC
j_gene: TRBJ2-1; d_gene: TRBD2; abundance: many; v_gene: TRBV11-3; len: 13; CDR3aa: CASERDRNNEQFF; CDR3nt: TGTGCCAGTGAGCGGGATAGGAACAATGAGCAGTTCTTC
j_gene: TRBJ1-4; d_gene: -; abundance: many; v_gene: TRBV15; len: 14; CDR3aa: CATSRGATNEKLFF; CDR3nt: TGTGCCACCAGCAGAGGAGCAACTAATGAAAAACTGTTTTTT
j_gene: TRBJ1-2; d_gene: -; abundance: many; v_gene: TRBV29-1; len: 12; CDR3aa: CSVVEGNYGYTF; CDR3nt: TGCAGCGTTGTAGAGGGGAACTATGGCTACACCTTC
j_gene: TRBJ2-1; d_gene: TRBD2; abundance: -; v_gene: TRBV19; len: 16; CDR3aa: CASSIGLAEDYNEQFF; CDR3nt: TGTGCCAGTAGTATCGGACTAGCGGAAGACTACAATGAGCAGTTCTTC
j_gene: TRBJ2-7; d_gene: TRBD2; abundance: many; v_gene: TRBV9; len: 17; CDR3aa: CASSGGVIGRGSYEQYF; CDR3nt: TGTGCCAGCAGCGGGGGGGTTATCGGGAGGGGATCCTACGAGCAGTACTTC
j_gene: TRBJ2-3; d_gene: -; abundance: many; v_gene: TRBV5-4; len: 13; CDR3aa: CASSLWETDTQYF; CDR3nt: TGTGCCAGCAGCTTGTGGGAAACCGATACGCAGTATTTT
j_gene: TRBJ2-2; d_gene: -; abundance: many; v_gene: TRBV12-3/TRBV12-4; len: 13; CDR3aa: CASSGPAYGELFF; CDR3nt: TGTGCCAGCAGTGGCCCGGCTTACGGGGAGCTGTTTTTT
j_gene: TRBJ2-2; d_gene: -; abundance: many; v_gene: TRBV4-3; len: 14; CDR3aa: CASSPPTDTGELFF; CDR3nt: TGCGCCAGCAGCCCACCCACGGACACCGGGGAGCTGTTTTTT
j_gene: TRBJ1-1; d_gene: -; abundance: many; v_gene: TRBV27; len: 14; CDR3aa: CASKSGQGVAEAFF; CDR3nt: TGTGCCAGCAAATCGGGGCAGGGTGTCGCTGAAGCTTTCTTT
j_gene: TRBJ2-1; d_gene: -; abundance: many; v_gene: TRBV29-1; len: 11; CDR3aa: CSVGTGNEQFF; CDR3nt: TGCAGCGTCGGGACTGGCAATGAGCAGTTCTTC
j_gene: TRBJ2-2; d_gene: -; abundance: many; v_gene: TRBV10-3; len: 13; CDR3aa: CAISEDLTGELFF; CDR3nt: TGTGCCATCAGTGAAGACCTGACCGGGGAGCTGTTTTTT
j_gene: TRBJ2-1; d_gene: TRBD2; abundance: many; v_gene: TRBV5-1; len: 14; CDR3aa: CASSPGTSGSYRFF; CDR3nt: TGCGCCAGCAGCCCTGGGACTAGCGGGAGCTATCGGTTCTTC
j_gene: TRBJ2-1; d_gene: -; abundance: -; v_gene: TRBV4-2; len: 16; CDR3aa: CASSQDGVGEAGEQFF; CDR3nt: TGTGCCAGCAGCCAAGATGGAGTGGGAGAGGCGGGTGAGCAGTTCTTC
j_gene: TRBJ2-5; d_gene: TRBD1; abundance: many; v_gene: TRBV7-8; len: 14; CDR3aa: CASSLWGTEETQYF; CDR3nt: TGTGCCAGCAGCTTATGGGGGACAGAAGAGACCCAGTACTTC
j_gene: TRBJ2-7; d_gene: TRBD1; abundance: many; v_gene: TRBV28; len: 16; CDR3aa: CASSSGPKDRRVEQYF; CDR3nt: TGTGCCAGCAGCTCAGGCCCTAAGGACAGGCGGGTCGAGCAGTACTTC
j_gene: TRBJ1-1; d_gene: -; abundance: many; v_gene: TRBV20-1; len: 14; CDR3aa: CSARKRGGYTEAFF; CDR3nt: TGCAGTGCTCGTAAGAGAGGGGGGTATACTGAAGCTTTCTTT
j_gene: TRBJ2-3; d_gene: -; abundance: many; v_gene: TRBV7-6; len: 12; CDR3aa: CASAVGTDTQYF; CDR3nt: TGTGCCAGCGCAGTAGGAACAGATACGCAGTATTTT
j_gene: TRBJ1-5; d_gene: -; abundance: many; v_gene: TRBV11-2; len: 21; CDR3aa: CASSLDPEEALLIGSNQPQHF; CDR3nt: TGTGCCAGCAGCTTAGATCCCGAGGAGGCACTTTTGATTGGGAGCAATCAGCCCCAGCATTTT
j_gene: TRBJ1-1; d_gene: -; abundance: many; v_gene: TRBV12-3/TRBV12-4; len: 16; CDR3aa: CASSLGGTYMNTEAFF; CDR3nt: TGTGCCAGCAGTTTGGGAGGGACCTATATGAACACTGAAGCTTTCTTT
j_gene: TRBJ2-1; d_gene: -; abundance: many; v_gene: TRBV29-1; len: 13; CDR3aa: CSVHIVLGDEQFF; CDR3nt: TGCAGCGTCCATATAGTTCTCGGGGATGAGCAGTTCTTC
j_gene: TRBJ2-1; d_gene: -; abundance: many; v_gene: TRBV28; len: 11; CDR3aa: CASRQGNEQFF; CDR3nt: TGTGCCAGCAGGCAGGGGAATGAGCAGTTCTTC
j_gene: TRBJ2-7; d_gene: -; abundance: many; v_gene: TRBV7-6; len: 13; CDR3aa: CASSPSGRSEQYF; CDR3nt: TGTGCCAGCAGCCCCAGTGGACGTAGCGAGCAGTACTTC
j_gene: TRBJ2-1; d_gene: -; abundance: many; v_gene: TRBV14; len: 13; CDR3aa: CASSQLPHNEQFF; CDR3nt: TGTGCCAGCAGCCAGTTACCCCACAATGAGCAGTTCTTC
j_gene: TRBJ1-5; d_gene: -; abundance: few; v_gene: TRBV28; len: 15; CDR3aa: CASSNRGGGNQPQHF; CDR3nt: TGTGCCAGCAGTAACCGTGGGGGCGGCAATCAGCCCCAGCATTTT
j_gene: TRBJ2-1; d_gene: -; abundance: many; v_gene: TRBV10-1; len: 15; CDR3aa: CASSELLGGGNEQFF; CDR3nt: TGCGCCAGCAGTGAGCTTTTGGGAGGGGGTAATGAGCAGTTCTTC
j_gene: TRBJ2-3; d_gene: TRBD2; abundance: many; v_gene: TRBV9; len: 15; CDR3aa: CASSAPGGSTDTQYF; CDR3nt: TGTGCCAGCAGCGCCCCGGGGGGATCAACAGATACGCAGTATTTT
j_gene: TRBJ2-5; d_gene: -; abundance: many; v_gene: TRBV29-1; len: 13; CDR3aa: CSVAGIAQETQYF; CDR3nt: TGCAGCGTTGCCGGGATCGCACAAGAGACCCAGTACTTC
j_gene: TRBJ1-5; d_gene: TRBD1; abundance: many; v_gene: TRBV20-1; len: 15; CDR3aa: CSARLGQGLAQPQHF; CDR3nt: TGCAGTGCTAGACTTGGACAGGGATTAGCTCAGCCCCAGCATTTT
j_gene: TRBJ1-1; d_gene: -; abundance: few; v_gene: TRBV19; len: 14; CDR3aa: CASSPYGTGTEAFF; CDR3nt: TGTGCCAGTAGTCCCTATGGGACGGGGACTGAAGCTTTCTTT
j_gene: TRBJ1-5; d_gene: -; abundance: -; v_gene: TRBV27; len: 14; CDR3aa: CASSFGGQAQPQHF; CDR3nt: TGTGCCAGCAGTTTCGGGGGGCAGGCACAGCCCCAGCATTTT
j_gene: TRBJ2-1; d_gene: -; abundance: many; v_gene: TRBV7-9; len: 15; CDR3aa: CASSLVRVNYNEQFF; CDR3nt: TGTGCCAGCAGCTTAGTGAGGGTGAATTACAATGAGCAGTTCTTC
j_gene: TRBJ2-2; d_gene: -; abundance: many; v_gene: TRBV12-3/TRBV12-4; len: 13; CDR3aa: CASSLEGTGELFF; CDR3nt: TGTGCCAGCAGTTTAGAGGGGACCGGGGAGCTGTTTTTT
j_gene: TRBJ2-1; d_gene: TRBD2; abundance: many; v_gene: TRBV13; len: 19; CDR3aa: CASSTLAREDPNSYNEQFF; CDR3nt: TGTGCCAGCAGCACACTAGCGCGGGAGGATCCGAACTCCTACAATGAGCAGTTCTTC